These 3 T cell receptor beta chains originate from one sample sequenced in a study of blood T cell repertoires in COVID-19. Sequenced by immunoSEQ multiplex PCR; TCRdb stores in-frame clones only, minus some. The sample lists around 100,000 clones; approximately 74% were seen once. Sequencing was done on a sample of peripheral blood. These receptors were taken from a man in his sixties or seventies with COVID-19, enrolled during active disease.

The chain couples TRBV18 to TRBJ2-7, with 8 nucleotides matching TRBD1. CDR1 is KGHSH and CDR2 is LQKENI in the germline V gene. CDR3 size: 14 residues. The J segment lost 6 bases and the V segment lost 2 bases, leaving 6 bases of the junction unmatched. CDR3 DNA sequence: TGTGCCAGCTCACCATCGGACAGGGCCACCGAGCAGTACTTC. Residues: CASSPSDRATEQYF.

The rearrangement joins TRBV5-4 to TRBJ2-2; 8 nucleotides align to TRBD2. Germline V lookup: CDR1 SGHNT, CDR2 YYREEE (reference sequence). The CDR3 is 18 residues long. V was clipped by 0 bases and J by 5 bases; unmatched bases: 12. CDR3 in DNA: TGTGCCAGCAGCTTGGGCCTTAGCGGGATGTTAAGGACCGGGGAGCTGTTTTTT. Amino acids: CASSLGLSGMLRTGELFF. Variable domain in full (rest from reference TRBV5-4 and TRBJ2-2): ETGVTQSPTHLIKTRGQQVTLRCSSQSGHNTVSWYQQALGQGPQFIFQYYREEENGRGNFPPRFSGLQFPNYSSELNVNALELDDSALYLCASSLGLSGMLRTGELFFGEGSRLTVL.

The chain is built from TRBV9 and TRBJ1-2, with TRBD1 identical over 9 bases. After removal of 4 bases from V and 8 bases from J, the junction contained 6 bases not matched to a gene. The CDR3 spans 13 residues. CDR1 is SGDLS, CDR2 YYNGEE, per germline. CDR3 amino acids: CASSLGQGAGYTF. CDR3 bases: TGTGCCAGCAGCCTGGGACAGGGAGCGGGCTACACCTTC.